Detailed here is one T cell receptor beta chain. Qualities for individual bases were not recorded, and no much larger clone is one base off. PBMCs were labeled with CellTrace CFSE and cultured for 6 to 7 days in RPMI with about 8% human serum plus peptide pools at around 0.9 ug/mL each. Unfixed proliferating CD4 T cells were sorted on a BD FACSAria as live CD56-CD19-CD16-CD3+CD4+ CFSE-low cells. Enrolled adults were healthy and were found to be seronegative for ZIKV, JEV, YFV, DENV and WNV by microneutralization screening. Samples came from a phase 1, double-blinded, randomized, placebo-controlled trial of an alum-adjuvanted Zika purified-inactivated virus (ZPIV) vaccine. Peripheral blood mononuclear cells were isolated using a standard procedure and kept frozen in liquid nitrogen until needed. V is reduced by 5 bases and J by 0 bases, leaving a spacing of 26 bases between them. Reading from cysteine to phenylalanine, the CDR3 counts 21 amino acids. Of the read, only the CDR3 DNA is kept; its 63 bases are in frame from base 1. The germline V gene (reference sequence) specifies LGHDT as CDR1 and YNNKEL as CDR2.

The library was prepared using 5' RACE. Before sequencing, TCRbeta libraries were pooled in proportion to the sorted cell numbers of each library. RNAzol RT was used to extract total RNA from the sorted cells, and cDNA was then synthesized using an oligo(dT) primer together with a template-switching oligo. The TCRbeta V-CDR3-J region was amplified by PCR between a SMARTer oligo primer and a TCRbeta constant-region primer using Kapa HiFi. Illumina adaptors and sample-specific index barcodes were added in a second PCR, with HighPrep bead cleanup and a Bioanalyzer check confirming a band of roughly 650 bp. Libraries were sequenced on an Illumina MiSeq with 2x151 bp paired-end reads. For the original study's pipeline: Reads were demultiplexed with an in-house Java program, and MiXCR assigned TCRbeta annotations and counted clonotypes. To assess repertoire overlap, Morisita-Horn indices from the R package vegan were used, along with UPGMA clustering and Circos plots of recurring clonotypes. Shannon diversity and richness were normalized to the highest possible value given the input cell numbers, yielding values from 0 to 1. CDR3beta sequences were aligned with MUSCLE, distances computed with SeqinR, and multidimensional scaling plotted in R. The raw public reads went through TCRdb reprocessing: fastp at Q25, MiXCR clone calling, in-frame beta chains kept. Every entry covers one CDR3 protein and lists the most common genes and DNA from its rows. Clone size and V and J calls follow TCRdb, not the original study. This sample is represented by roughly 1,600 distinct CDR3 sequences; roughly 6.1% of them were singletons. The ten top clones hold over 25% of the sample.

These data originate in a study of Japanese encephalitis immunity and Zika vaccine responses (dated by TCRdb to the early 2020s). The study in broad terms: Each included participant got alum-adjuvanted ZPIV three times, at weeks 0, 4 and 28, with every dose being 5.0 ug. A two-dose regimen of JEV vaccine (IXIARO), with doses given 28 days apart, was administered to around 12 participants two to three months before the first ZPIV dose. Before ZPIV, twelve participants were given one dose of YFV vaccine (YF-VAX), while nine participants were flavivirus-naive. For TCR sequencing, six representative participants were chosen from each pre-vaccination group, with samples at week 0 (after pre-vaccination, before ZPIV) and week 52. TCR repertoires were also analyzed from a few flavivirus-naive individuals at weeks 2, 6 and 52 after starting ZPIV vaccination. For stimulations, either ZIKV structural-protein peptide pools divided into flavivirus-conserved and non-conserved sets or JEV or YFV peptides matching the pre-vaccination were used. The ZIKV peptides, 15-mers that overlapped by 11 residues, were chosen for containing NetMHCpan/NetMHCII-predicted epitopes with affinity below 50 nM. The study tested whether prior Japanese encephalitis virus (JEV) or yellow fever virus (YFV) vaccination shaped CD4 T cell responses to the Zika vaccine. Summary of the overall study and its limitations: Only a subset of trial participants with three doses and adequate samples was analyzed, not the entire vaccinated cohort. Samples clustered by participant with no similarity between individuals, suggesting no public TCRs were detected. JEV-pre-vaccinated donors showed higher repertoire similarity across time-points and stimulations than YFV-pre-vaccinated donors, indicating more clonotypes common to ZIKV and JEV stimulation. CD8 T cell responses of very low magnitude were detected against ZIKV peptide pools and were observed in only a few individuals. The individual peptides behind the cross-reactive responses were not identified because limits on sample size made peptide-pool deconvolution impossible. After ZPIV, repertoire richness of CD4 T cells responding to conserved ZIKV epitopes significantly decreased in JEV-pre-vaccinated donors.

The receptor's source is an adult woman who received an inactivated Zika virus vaccine. Here the sequenced sample was antigen-activated CD4+ T cells from blood, cultured, taken during a Zika inactivated vaccine study. This chain joins TRBV3-1 to TRBJ2-6; possibly the D gene is TRBD2, per 6 matching bases. The base sequence is TGTGCCAGCAGCTTCCTGGAGTCACCCGGGACTTTCAGCTCTGGGGCCAACGTCCTGACTTTC. It is translated as CASSFLESPGTFSSGANVLTF.